This T cell receptor (beta chain) was sequenced in a study of cytotoxic CD8 clonotypes in ibrutinib-treated CLL (dated by TCRdb to 2020 to 2023). Regarding the study in general: The cohort included about 15 treatment-naive and approximately twelve relapsed/refractory patients; approximately 17 were IGHV unmutated. Partial responses were observed in approximately 24 patients and complete responses in 2; after a median follow-up of about 69 months, remission was maintained in 14 patients and progression was observed in approximately twelve. Of the approximately 90 people in the trial, about 27 had longitudinal samples available. Cryopreserved peripheral blood mononuclear cells were obtained before treatment, at response, and at either sustained remission or disease progression. On average, each sample had some 250,000 productive templates and approximately 100,000 productive rearrangements. Response samples were obtained after a median of approximately 12 months of treatment, with a range of about 6 to 40 months. Points the paper makes about the study in general: An increase in clonality was observed at ibrutinib response, with clonality remaining stable during sustained remission and falling back toward baseline at progression. Baseline clonality exceeded that of age-matched healthy donors and correlated strongly with circulating CD8+ T-cell counts. Sampling times were not matched between patients in sustained remission and patients whose disease was progressing, and lymph node repertoires were not examined. Public clonotypes were rare and either shrank or stayed stable during treatment, and the rise in clonality at ibrutinib response reflected expansion of private clonotypes.

The germline V gene (reference sequence) yields LNHDA for CDR1 and SQIVND for CDR2. From the cysteine through the phenylalanine, the CDR3 covers 14 amino acids. The sequence is cut down to CDR3 DNA, 42 bases in frame from base 1. Trimming removed 9 bases from V and 5 bases from J; the gene matches leave 11 bases unexplained. Each clonotype received, on average, roughly 9.6x coverage in deep resolution sequencing performed on a MiSeq, where the target depth lay between 1 in 1 million and 1 in 200,000 T cells. TCR beta libraries were generated with the immunoSEQ hsTCRB Kit. As for the authors' bioinformatics: ImmunoSEQ Data Assistant and ImmunoSEQ Analyzer were used for data analysis, and V, D and J genes were assigned according to IMGT definitions. Clonality was computed as one minus normalized Shannon entropy of productive rearrangement frequencies, ranging from 0 to 1. Only overrepresented clonotypes making up at least 0.05% of each patient's repertoire were included in the public clonotype analysis. Some twelve age-matched healthy donor repertoires from immuneACCESS were used as controls for clonality. This immuneACCESS table, as held by TCRdb, lists in-frame sequences with V and J called but not all clones. Of the missing ones, under half trace to an unresolved V gene in checked studies; the others have no known cause. V and J calls and clone size come straight from that table; D and trimming were deduced from the DNA. A total of about 28,000 clones appear in this sample, roughly 57% of them only once. The ten largest clones capture approximately 5.4% of the sample.

Roughly 2 micrograms of genomic DNA were extracted from cryopreserved PBMCs for TCR beta library preparation. Longitudinal blood samples from CLL patients on ibrutinib monotherapy were analyzed using high-throughput TCR beta sequencing. Patients were enrolled in a phase 2 open-label single-center ibrutinib monotherapy trial. This clone has only a few counts. What antigen it recognizes has not been identified. Base qualities are not at hand, and no much larger clone is one base apart. Here the sequenced sample was PBMCs, taken before ibrutinib treatment. This TCR was sampled from a human donor with chronic lymphocytic leukemia. The chain was built from TRBV19 and TRBJ2-3, with TRBD2 matching 7 junction bases. The DNA is TGTGCCAGCCGTCTGCGGGGGTTCGGAGATACGCAGTATTTT. Its product reads: CASRLRGFGDTQYF.